This T cell receptor beta chain was captured in a study of blood T cell repertoires in COVID-19 (dated by TCRdb to 2020 to 2022). Background on the whole study: Samples from collaborators originated in the United States, Italy and Spain and spanned both the acute and convalescent phases of COVID-19. Sample metadata almost always included a de-identified subject ID, COVID-19 status, age in years and sex. The repertoires were released in a freely available public database intended as a resource for research on the immune response to SARS-CoV-2. The samples were drawn from the first 160 participants of the ongoing ImmuneRACE study and from more than 1,000 subjects provided by 6 global collaborators. The prospective study material was composed of cDNA or gDNA derived from T cells, B-cell-depleted T cells, or PBMCs. Subjects who had been exposed to COVID-19, were actively infected with it, or had recovered from it provided the deeply sampled blood TCRbeta repertoires that made up the dataset. Where available, HLA class I and class II types were obtained from metadata supplied by the sample provider rather than from assay-based typing.

The CDR3 goes from the cysteine to the phenylalanine over 13 residues. Only the CDR3 part of the read is kept: 39 bases, read in frame from the first base. Trimming costs V 6 bases and J 7 bases, and their ends lie 13 bases apart. Notes on this clone: Its antigen is unknown. No much larger clone exists at a distance of one base, and base qualities are not known.

TCRbeta CDR3 regions were amplified from genomic DNA by means of the immunoSEQ Assay, a bias-controlled multiplex PCR. Processing in the source paper ran as follows. Within the assay, amplification of reference gene primers was used to estimate how many nucleated cells each sample contained. To quantify the absolute abundance of each unique TCRbeta CDR3 rearrangement, sequence reads were collapsed and filtered. For each sample, productive Simpson clonality was calculated as the square root of Simpson's diversity index over productive rearrangements. The clones in this table, taken by TCRdb from immuneACCESS, are in-frame only. Not every clone is retained; where verified, under half of the shortfall comes from an unresolved V gene, and the cause of the rest is unknown. Clonal size and the V and J genes are those of that table, whereas D and trimming came from the DNA. In this sample the table shows 200,000 to 250,000 clones, about 90% of which occur a single time. Jointly, the top ten make up around 3.6% of the sample.

Paper-wide results and their limitations: How much clinical and demographic metadata was included differed by source and by participant, and the metadata was provided uncurated.

In the prospective study, participants were about 18 to 95 years old, resided in 24 geographic areas of the United States, and were enrolled through a virtual design. In the prospective study, cohorts were assigned on the basis of participant-reported clinical history obtained from a screening survey and a study questionnaire. Exposed participants had been in contact, within 2 weeks of entering the study, with a person who had a PCR-confirmed or clinician-diagnosed case of COVID-19. In the prospective study, whole blood, serum and a nasopharyngeal or oropharyngeal swab were collected from each participant by mobile phlebotomists. Over an approximately 2-month period, participants in the prospective study had the option of providing additional blood draws and questionnaires. Before DNA extraction, blood samples from the prospective study were shipped at room temperature or frozen.

What was sequenced was PBMCs or T cells enriched from blood (not recorded which). The receptor comes from a young woman who had been exposed to COVID-19. The sequence joins TRBV12-3 or TRBV12-4 to TRBJ1-5; the D segment cannot be called with confidence. The CDR3 reads as follows: CASSRNRGQPQHF. Here is the DNA: TGTGCCAGCAGCCGAAACCGCGGGCAGCCCCAGCATTTT.